The sequence of this T cell receptor beta chain was determined in a study of long-term antiretroviral therapy in people with HIV. A v3.0 immunoSEQ assay was performed at survey level. Libraries were prepared by immunoSEQ multiplex PCR; TCRdb keeps only in-frame clonotypes and omits some of them. Of about 12,000 clones listed, roughly 80% are singletons. V was clipped by 9 bases and J by 4 bases; unmatched bases: 9. Germline V lookup: CDR1 LNHNV, CDR2 YYDKDF (reference sequence). This CDR3 region has 14 residues. Note on this clone: The antigen is not known.

Every donor contributed at least one pre-ART and at least two post-ART PBMC samples. The study's findings and limits: Blood in the study was drawn between the mid-2000s and the late 2010s, possibly under older ART regimens, which may be less effective than current ones.

The specimen comprised unsorted PBMCs, sampled about 7.9 years after starting antiretroviral therapy. This clonotype originated in a man aged 50 to 60 with HIV. V and J are TRBV15 and TRBJ2-1; 7 bases match TRBD2. This CDR3 is CATTWGGEYNEQFF. In nucleotides, the CDR3 is TGTGCCACTACCTGGGGGGGGGAATACAATGAGCAGTTCTTC.